The 10 T cell receptor beta chains listed next were all sequenced from one sample in a study of blood T cell repertoires in COVID-19. Here immunoSEQ multiplex PCR was the method, and the copy in TCRdb shows in-frame clones only, minus some. The data show about 150,000 clones, with about 88% seen just once and over 2% held by the top ten. Sequencing used peripheral blood. Receptors were obtained from a woman between 65 and 79 years old with acute or convalescent COVID-19.

This chain uses TRBV27 with TRBJ2-3; weak D call: TRBD1 (6 bases). The CDR3 sequence is 16 residues long. Germline V gene sequence: CDR1 MNHEY, CDR2 SMNVEV (reference sequence). Deletions cut 5 bases from V and 8 bases from J, with 23 bases between. The chain's CDR3 is CASSPWGLRSEGTQYF. DNA of the CDR3: TGTGCCAGCAGTCCATGGGGGCTCCGCTCCGAAGGTACGCAGTATTTT.

The V gene is TRBV5-1, the J gene TRBJ2-3, with TRBD1 matching 9 bases. The germline gives CDR1 SGHRS, CDR2 YFSETQ. The CDR3 runs 12 residues. J lost 6 bases, V lost 7 bases, and 3 bases had no gene match. In DNA, the CDR3 is TGCGCCAGCGGACAGGGGCAGGATACGCAGTATTTT. As protein: CASGQGQDTQYF.

The chain uses TRBV7-8 and TRBJ2-1, with D possibly matching TRBD2 (7 bases). Trimming cost V 7 bases and J 0 bases, with 16 bases left between them. This CDR3 region has 16 residues. Germline V gives CDR1 SGHVS, CDR2 FQNEAQ. The CDR3 loop is CASTHWGGASYNEQFF. The CDR3 bases are TGTGCCAGCACCCATTGGGGGGGGGCCTCCTACAATGAGCAGTTCTTC.

This chain links TRBV28 with TRBJ1-4; no clear D. CDR3 length: 14 amino acids. Germline V gene lookup returns CDR1 MDHEN and CDR2 SYDVKM. The CDR3 protein is CAINPGRSNEKLFF. The DNA of the CDR3 is TGTGCTATCAACCCCGGCAGGTCCAATGAAAAACTGTTTTTT.

The chain has TRBV6-5 and TRBJ1-3; TRBD1 matches at 9 bases. The V segment lost 10 bases and the J segment 2 bases; nucleotides outside the gene matches: 9. This CDR3 region has 15 residues. The germline CDR1 and CDR2 sequences are MNHEY and SVGAGI. In DNA, the CDR3 is TGTGCCACCCAACGGACAGGGGACCCTGGAAACACCATATATTTT. Protein sequence: CATQRTGDPGNTIYF.

This chain uses TRBV12-5 with TRBJ1-5; D gene uncertain. The CDR3 covers 15 residues. V gave up 2 bases and J gave up 3 bases, with 11 bases separating them. Germline CDR1 LGHNT, CDR2 FRNRAP. CDR3: CASGLWEASNQPQHF. Here the CDR3 DNA reads TGTGCTAGTGGTTTGTGGGAGGCTTCCAATCAGCCCCAGCATTTT.

V gene TRBV6-2 or TRBV6-3 combines with J gene TRBJ2-1; the D is unclear. This CDR3 has 12 amino acids. Trimming left V 6 bases short and J 5 bases short, with 8 bases between. Germline V gives CDR1 MNHEY, CDR2 SVGEGT. CDR3 loop: CASSLKNNEQFF. The CDR3 DNA reads as TGTGCCAGCAGCTTAAAAAACAATGAGCAGTTCTTC.

V gene TRBV7-9 combines with J gene TRBJ1-6, with a weak D call TRBD1 (5 bases). The CDR3 contains 15 residues. The germline V gene encodes CDR1 SEHNR and CDR2 FQNEAQ (reference sequence). Trimming stripped 1 base from V and 14 bases from J, with 18 bases between. In DNA form, the CDR3 reads TGTGCCAGCAGCTTAGGGGGTTGGCGGGGGGAAACCCTCCACTTT. Amino acid sequence: CASSLGGWRGETLHF.

Only one count was recorded for this clone. The V call is TRBV2, the J call TRBJ1-6; D possibly corresponds to TRBD1 (5 bases). V lost 10 bases and J 5 bases, leaving 27 bases between the germline ends. This CDR3 contains 18 residues. The germline CDR1 and CDR2 sequences are SNHLY and FYNNEI. CDR3 sequence: CAIQGRGRTSTNNSPLHF. CDR3 coding DNA: TGTGCCATCCAAGGGCGGGGACGCACGTCTACTAATAATTCACCCCTCCACTTT.

V usage is TRBV15 and J usage is TRBJ1-3; 11 positions agree with TRBD1. Germline V gene data show CDR1 as LNHNV and CDR2 as YYDKDF (reference sequence). The CDR3 has 16 residues. The V segment lost 3 bases and the J segment 4 bases; nucleotides outside the gene matches: 5. DNA of the CDR3: TGTGCCACCAGCAGGGCCGGACAGGGGGCGGGAAACACCATATATTTT. Protein: CATSRAGQGAGNTIYF.